Below, 2 T cell receptor beta chains from the same sample are listed, as sequenced in a study of cytomegalovirus exposure and HLA in healthy donors. PCR used 60 Vbeta primers and 13 Jbeta primers. Sequencing used immunoSEQ multiplex PCR; TCRdb keeps in-frame clones, though not all of them. The profile covers approximately 110,000 clones, with just under 80% appearing a single time and about 5% taken by the ten largest. Sequencing used PBMCs. Receptor source: a male donor in good health and CMV-seronegative.

J is TRBJ2-1 and V is TRBV7-2; 14 bases fit TRBD2. This CDR3 is 18 amino acids long. V shed 3 bases and J 12 bases; nucleotides not matched to a gene: 16. In germline, CDR1 is SGHTA, CDR2 FQGNSA. CDR3 bases: TGTGCCAGCAGCTTGGGATACGGGACTAGCGGGAGAGGGCATAGGCAGTTCTTC. Protein: CASSLGYGTSGRGHRQFF.

V and J are TRBV10-3 and TRBJ2-5, with D unresolved. The V and J ends lost 0 bases and 5 bases respectively, with 7 bases between them. CDR1 and CDR2 (germline): ENHRY, SYGVKD. This CDR3 region has 13 residues. CDR3 in amino acids: CAISESSPETQYF. The CDR3 coding sequence is TGTGCCATCAGTGAGTCTTCCCCTGAGACCCAGTACTTC.